This is a list of T cell receptor beta chains from one sample in a study of cytomegalovirus exposure and HLA in healthy donors. Repertoires were generated with immunoSEQ multiplex PCR, while TCRdb's copy carries only in-frame clones and drops some. Of approximately 150,000 clones listed, roughly 79% are singletons. The sample consisted of PBMCs. The receptors originated from a woman between 50 and 59 years old in good health and CMV-seronegative. The CDR3 runs from the conserved cysteine through the conserved F or W. Each record gives: V gene, J gene, clone size, D gene, CDR3 DNA, CDR3 protein. The D gene is left open where the match is weak. Clone size appears in some rows only: once, few, many, or a class for an expanded clone.

V gene: TRBV5-1
J gene: TRBJ2-7
clone size: -
D gene: -
CDR3 DNA: TGCGCCAGCAGCTTCGGAGGGGGCCCCTACGAGCAGTACTTC
CDR3 protein: CASSFGGGPYEQYF

V gene: TRBV19
J gene: TRBJ1-3
clone size: -
D gene: TRBD1
CDR3 DNA: TGTGCCAGTAAAACAGGGGACTCTGGAAACACCATATATTTT
CDR3 protein: CASKTGDSGNTIYF

V gene: TRBV29-1
J gene: TRBJ2-6
clone size: -
D gene: -
CDR3 DNA: TGCAGCGTTGACCTTCGACAGAGACCTGGGGCCAACGTCCTGACTTTC
CDR3 protein: CSVDLRQRPGANVLTF

V gene: TRBV7-2
J gene: TRBJ1-5
clone size: -
D gene: -
CDR3 DNA: TGTGCCAGCAGCTTGGGAGGCGAGCCGCCCCAGCATTTT
CDR3 protein: CASSLGGEPPQHF

V gene: TRBV9
J gene: TRBJ1-3
clone size: -
D gene: -
CDR3 DNA: TGTGCCAGCAGCGTCTCCGCAGGGGTTAACTCTGGAAACACCATATATTTT
CDR3 protein: CASSVSAGVNSGNTIYF

V gene: TRBV5-1
J gene: TRBJ2-7
clone size: -
D gene: TRBD1
CDR3 DNA: TGCGCCAGCAGCTCCTCAGGGGGCCTGGGCTACGAGCAGTACTTC
CDR3 protein: CASSSSGGLGYEQYF

V gene: TRBV18
J gene: TRBJ2-3
clone size: -
D gene: TRBD1
CDR3 DNA: TGTGCCAGCTCCCGGGGACAGGTCGTTAGCACAGATACGCAGTATTTT
CDR3 protein: CASSRGQVVSTDTQYF

V gene: TRBV5-8
J gene: TRBJ1-6
clone size: few
D gene: -
CDR3 DNA: TGTGCCAGCAGCTTTGGGGGCAGGGATAATTCACCCCTCCACTTT
CDR3 protein: CASSFGGRDNSPLHF

V gene: TRBV9
J gene: TRBJ2-7
clone size: -
D gene: -
CDR3 DNA: TGTGCCAGCAGCGTAGGTCTAACTGCCTACGAGCAGTACTTC
CDR3 protein: CASSVGLTAYEQYF

V gene: TRBV5-1
J gene: TRBJ1-3
clone size: once
D gene: TRBD1
CDR3 DNA: TGCGCCAGCAGCTGGACAGGGGCGGTTGGAAACACCATATATTTT
CDR3 protein: CASSWTGAVGNTIYF

V gene: TRBV4-2
J gene: TRBJ1-1
clone size: -
D gene: -
CDR3 DNA: TGTGCCAGCAGCCAAGATCGACGGGAATGGACTGAAGCTTTCTTT
CDR3 protein: CASSQDRREWTEAFF

V gene: TRBV7-9
J gene: TRBJ1-6
clone size: few
D gene: TRBD1
CDR3 DNA: TGTGCCAGCAGCCCTCAGGGGGCGGGATCACCCCTCCACTTT
CDR3 protein: CASSPQGAGSPLHF

V gene: TRBV4-2
J gene: TRBJ1-2
clone size: -
D gene: TRBD1
CDR3 DNA: TGTGCCAGCAGCCTTACAGGGGAACCTATAGGCTACACCTTC
CDR3 protein: CASSLTGEPIGYTF

V gene: TRBV7-8
J gene: TRBJ1-1
clone size: -
D gene: -
CDR3 DNA: TGTGCCAGCAGCTTAATCAGGGTTGGCACTGAAGCTTTCTTT
CDR3 protein: CASSLIRVGTEAFF

V gene: TRBV2
J gene: TRBJ1-1
clone size: few
D gene: -
CDR3 DNA: TGTGCCAGCAGGAGGGCTGAAGCTTTCTTT
CDR3 protein: CASRRAEAFF

V gene: TRBV6-4
J gene: TRBJ2-1
clone size: -
D gene: TRBD1
CDR3 DNA: TGTGCCAGCAGTGACTCGAACAGGGGTGCCCCCTACAATGAGCAGTTCTTC
CDR3 protein: CASSDSNRGAPYNEQFF

V gene: TRBV11-2
J gene: TRBJ2-7
clone size: -
D gene: TRBD2
CDR3 DNA: TGTGCCAGCAGCCCTCGGACTAGAACCTACGAGCAGTACTTC
CDR3 protein: CASSPRTRTYEQYF

V gene: TRBV19
J gene: TRBJ2-2
clone size: few
D gene: TRBD2
CDR3 DNA: TGTGCCAGTCGGTGGTGGGAGGGCCCCGGGGAGCTGTTTTTT
CDR3 protein: CASRWWEGPGELFF

V gene: TRBV6-5
J gene: TRBJ2-7
clone size: -
D gene: -
CDR3 DNA: TGTGCCAGCAGTTACTCTTCGGGTCAGGGCGGTTACGAGCAGTACTTC
CDR3 protein: CASSYSSGQGGYEQYF